One sample yielded the 2 T cell receptor beta chains listed below, sequenced in a study of cytomegalovirus exposure and HLA in healthy donors. Primers included in the PCR were 60 Vbeta and 13 Jbeta primers. The method was immunoSEQ multiplex PCR; TCRdb's version includes in-frame clones alone and lacks a portion of them. The sample contains about 160,000 clones, around 80% of which appear only once. The sample consisted of PBMCs. The receptor set was obtained from a man aged 35 to 55 in good health and CMV-seronegative.

This clone was picked up a small number of times. The V and J genes are TRBV6-4 and TRBJ2-1; tentatively, D is TRBD2 (6 bases). V lost 0 bases and J 3 bases, leaving 12 bases between the germline ends. This CDR3 contains 16 residues. The germline V gene has CDR1 MRHNA and CDR2 SNTAGT. CDR3 sequence (DNA): TGTGCCAGCAGTGACTCGGCGGGAAGAGTCTACAATGAGCAGTTCTTC. Translated, it gives CASSDSAGRVYNEQFF.

The V call is TRBV5-6, the J call TRBJ2-7, with 7 positions matching TRBD1. Losses at the gene ends were 0 bases for V and 0 bases for J; bases not matched to a gene: 6. The CDR3 covers 16 residues. Germline V gives CDR1 SGHDT, CDR2 YYEEEE. CDR3 in DNA: TGTGCCAGCAGCTTGGAACGAGGGACAGCCTCCTACGAGCAGTACTTC. Its translation is CASSLERGTASYEQYF.